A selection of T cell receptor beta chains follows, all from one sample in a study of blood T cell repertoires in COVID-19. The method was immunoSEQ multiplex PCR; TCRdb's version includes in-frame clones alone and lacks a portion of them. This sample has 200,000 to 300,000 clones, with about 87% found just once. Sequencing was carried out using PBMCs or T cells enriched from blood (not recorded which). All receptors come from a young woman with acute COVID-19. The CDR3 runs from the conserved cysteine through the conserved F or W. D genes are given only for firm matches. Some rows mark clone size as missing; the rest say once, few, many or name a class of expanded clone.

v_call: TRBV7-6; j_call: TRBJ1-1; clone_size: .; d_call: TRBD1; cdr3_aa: CASSLAQGATEAFF; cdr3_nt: TGTGCCAGCAGCTTAGCACAGGGGGCCACTGAAGCTTTCTTT
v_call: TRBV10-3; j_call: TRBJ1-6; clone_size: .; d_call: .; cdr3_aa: CAIKDSGGYNSPLHF; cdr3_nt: TGTGCCATCAAGGATAGCGGGGGTTATAATTCACCCCTCCACTTT
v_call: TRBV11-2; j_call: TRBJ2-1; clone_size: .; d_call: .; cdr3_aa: CASSPGVRDEQFF; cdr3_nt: TGTGCCAGCAGCCCGGGGGTAAGGGATGAGCAGTTCTTC
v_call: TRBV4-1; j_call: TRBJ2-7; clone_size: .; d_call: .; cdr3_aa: CASSYTSSYEQYF; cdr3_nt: TGCGCCAGCAGTTACACTAGCTCCTACGAGCAGTACTTC
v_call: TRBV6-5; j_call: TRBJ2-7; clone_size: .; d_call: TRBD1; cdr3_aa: CASSSGQGSYEQYF; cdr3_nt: TGTGCCAGCAGTTCCGGACAGGGGTCCTACGAGCAGTACTTC
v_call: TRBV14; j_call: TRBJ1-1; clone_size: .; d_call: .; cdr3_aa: CASSHTGNTEAFF; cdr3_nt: TGTGCCAGCAGCCACACAGGGAACACTGAAGCTTTCTTT
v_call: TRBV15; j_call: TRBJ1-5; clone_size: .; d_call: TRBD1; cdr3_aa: CATSRGDSYSNQPQHF; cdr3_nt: TGTGCCACCAGCAGAGGGGACAGTTATAGCAATCAGCCCCAGCATTTT
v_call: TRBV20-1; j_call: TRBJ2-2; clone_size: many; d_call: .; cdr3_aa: CSASVRGLEVGELFF; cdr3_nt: TGCAGTGCTAGTGTCAGGGGCCTTGAGGTCGGGGAGCTGTTTTTT
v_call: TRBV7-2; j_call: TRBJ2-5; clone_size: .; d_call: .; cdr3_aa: CASSPIGETQYF; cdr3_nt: TGTGCCAGCAGCCCCATCGGTGAGACCCAGTACTTC
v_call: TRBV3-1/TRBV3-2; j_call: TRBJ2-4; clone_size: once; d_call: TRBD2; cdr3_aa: CASSLLRTSGGAIQYF; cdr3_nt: TGTGCCAGCAGCCTCCTACGGACTAGCGGGGGGGCAATTCAGTACTTC
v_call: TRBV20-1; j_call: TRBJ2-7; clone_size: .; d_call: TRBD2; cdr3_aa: CSASSGGDSYEQYF; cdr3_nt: TGCAGTGCAAGTAGCGGGGGGGATTCCTACGAGCAGTACTTC
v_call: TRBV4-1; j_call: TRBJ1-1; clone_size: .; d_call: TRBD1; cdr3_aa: CASSQTGATEAFF; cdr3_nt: TGCGCCAGCAGCCAGACAGGGGCCACTGAAGCTTTCTTT
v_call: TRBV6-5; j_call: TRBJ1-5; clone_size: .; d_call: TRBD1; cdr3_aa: CASRPQGGYQPQHF; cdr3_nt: TGTGCCAGCAGGCCCCAGGGGGGTTATCAGCCCCAGCATTTT
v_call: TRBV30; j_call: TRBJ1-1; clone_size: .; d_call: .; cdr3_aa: CAWKQGVGTEAFF; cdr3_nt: TGTGCCTGGAAGCAAGGGGTTGGGACTGAAGCTTTCTTT
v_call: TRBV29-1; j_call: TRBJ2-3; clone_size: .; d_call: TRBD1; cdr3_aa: CSVEGGDTQYF; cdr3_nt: TGCAGCGTGGAAGGGGGCGATACGCAGTATTTT
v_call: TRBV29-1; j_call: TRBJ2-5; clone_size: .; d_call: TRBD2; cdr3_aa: CSADPGTSLETQYF; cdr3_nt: TGCAGCGCTGACCCGGGGACTAGCTTGGAGACCCAGTACTTC
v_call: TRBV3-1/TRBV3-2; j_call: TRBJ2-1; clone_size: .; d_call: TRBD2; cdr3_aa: CASRLAGGMDEQFF; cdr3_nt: TGTGCCAGCAGGCTAGCGGGGGGTATGGATGAGCAGTTCTTC
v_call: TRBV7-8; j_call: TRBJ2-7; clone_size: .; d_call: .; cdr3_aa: CASSSSRVLGNEQYF; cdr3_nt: TGTGCCAGCAGCTCGAGCCGGGTCCTGGGTAACGAGCAGTACTTC
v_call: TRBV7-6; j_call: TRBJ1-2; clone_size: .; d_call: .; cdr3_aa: CASSSEVGGFAVPRYTF; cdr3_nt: TGTGCCAGCAGCAGCGAAGTCGGGGGGTTCGCAGTTCCCAGGTACACCTTC
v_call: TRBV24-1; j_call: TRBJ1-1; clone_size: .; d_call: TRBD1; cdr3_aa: CATSDGQGGKAFF; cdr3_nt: TGTGCCACCAGTGATGGACAGGGCGGGAAAGCTTTCTTT
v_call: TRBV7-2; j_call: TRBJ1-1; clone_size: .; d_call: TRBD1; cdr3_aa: CASSLTGGRAFF; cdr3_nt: TGTGCCAGCAGCTTGACAGGGGGGAGAGCTTTCTTT
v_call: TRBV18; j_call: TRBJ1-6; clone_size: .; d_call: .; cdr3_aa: CASSPTGTAESPLHF; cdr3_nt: TGTGCCAGCTCACCAACCGGGACTGCCGAATCACCCCTCCACTTT
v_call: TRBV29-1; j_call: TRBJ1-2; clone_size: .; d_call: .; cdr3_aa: CSLTNPVIGYTF; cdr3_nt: TGCAGCCTTACTAACCCCGTAATTGGCTACACCTTC
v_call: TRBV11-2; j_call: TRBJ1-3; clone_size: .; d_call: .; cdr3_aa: CASSLQGLSGNTIYF; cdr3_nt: TGTGCCAGCAGCTTGCAGGGCCTTTCCGGAAACACCATATATTTT
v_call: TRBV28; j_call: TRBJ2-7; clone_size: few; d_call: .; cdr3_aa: CASGDEGDHHEQYF; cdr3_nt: TGTGCCAGCGGTGATGAGGGGGATCATCACGAGCAGTACTTC
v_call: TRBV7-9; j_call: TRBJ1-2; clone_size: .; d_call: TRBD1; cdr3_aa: CASSLAQGRGYTF; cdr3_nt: TGTGCCAGCAGCTTAGCACAGGGGCGCGGCTACACCTTC
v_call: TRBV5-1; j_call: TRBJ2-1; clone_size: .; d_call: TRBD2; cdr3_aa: CASSLTSGTYNEQFF; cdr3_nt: TGCGCCAGCAGCTTAACTAGCGGTACGTACAATGAGCAGTTCTTC
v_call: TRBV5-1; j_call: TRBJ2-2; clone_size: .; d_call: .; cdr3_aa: CASSLSPGAVGELFF; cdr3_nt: TGCGCCAGCAGCTTGAGCCCAGGGGCGGTCGGGGAGCTGTTTTTT